Below, 8 T cell receptor beta chains from the same sample are listed, as sequenced in a study of T cell responses to AZD1222 COVID-19 vaccine. The table came from immunoSEQ multiplex PCR; TCRdb's copy has only in-frame clones and leaves some out. Among 140,000 to 150,000 clones listed, 85% to 95% were seen once. Sequencing was performed on peripheral blood, taken after recovery from COVID-19. The receptors were gathered from an adult who had recovered from COVID-19.

This chain links TRBV7-9 with TRBJ2-1, with TRBD2 as a possible D gene (6 bases). The CDR3 sequence is 12 residues long. Germline CDR1 is SEHNR and CDR2 is FQNEAQ (reference sequence). V was pared by 6 bases and J by 7 bases, with 10 bases between. CDR3 protein: CASSLARNEQFF. In DNA form, the CDR3 reads TGTGCCAGCAGTCTAGCGCGAAATGAGCAGTTCTTC. The whole variable domain, remainder taken from reference TRBV7-9 and TRBJ2-1, is DTGVSQNPRHKITKRGQNVTFRCDPISEHNRLYWYRQTLGQGPEFLTYFQNEAQLEKSRLLSDRFSAERPKGSFSTLEIQRTEQGDSAMYLCASSLARNEQFFGPGTRLTVL.

V gene TRBV10-3 combines with J gene TRBJ2-7; D is perhaps TRBD1 (5 bases). Germline V gene sequence: CDR1 ENHRY, CDR2 SYGVKD. V was trimmed by 3 bases and J by 6 bases, leaving 15 bases between them. This CDR3 comprises 14 residues. This CDR3 reads CAISEGVLGGEQYF. The CDR3 DNA reads TGTGCCATCAGTGAAGGGGTCCTTGGTGGCGAGCAGTACTTC.

The chain has TRBV5-1 and TRBJ2-3, with D unclear. The germline V and J ends were trimmed by 4 bases and 3 bases, with 9 bases remaining between them. The CDR3 totals 13 residues. CDR1 is SGHRS, CDR2 YFSETQ, per germline. CDR3 sequence: CASSPGSTDTQYF. CDR3 in DNA: TGCGCCAGCAGCCCCGGTTCAACAGATACGCAGTATTTT.

The chain employs TRBV7-8 and TRBJ2-2; 7 bases are shared with TRBD2. The CDR3 contains 18 residues. The V gene's germline CDR1 is SGHVS and CDR2 FQNEAQ. The junction had 14 bases not matched to a gene; V was cut back by 2 bases and J by 5 bases. CDR3 region: CASSLNVREAGRTGELFF. In DNA, the CDR3 is TGTGCCAGCAGCTTAAACGTCCGGGAAGCGGGAAGAACCGGGGAGCTGTTTTTT.

V is TRBV9 and J is TRBJ2-1; unclear D gene. This CDR3 contains 15 residues. V lost 0 bases and J lost 7, with 14 bases in between. CDR1 is SGDLS, CDR2 YYNGEE, per germline. In nucleotides, the CDR3 is TGTGCCAGCAGCGTAGCGGCGGAGCTGAAGAATGAGCAGTTCTTC. This encodes CASSVAAELKNEQFF.

The rearrangement uses TRBV16 and TRBJ1-5; D remains ambiguous. Per the germline V gene, CDR1 is KGHSY and CDR2 is FQNENV. V was pared by 1 base and J by 6 bases, with 13 bases between. The CDR3 is made up of 15 amino acids. The CDR3 here is CASSQFWVGLQPQHF. The CDR3, as DNA: TGTGCCAGCAGCCAATTTTGGGTAGGGCTTCAGCCCCAGCATTTT.

The V call is TRBV7-8, the J call TRBJ2-1; D is possibly TRBD2 (5 bases). Trimming took 1 base from V and 3 from J, leaving 7 bases between them. There are 14 residues in the CDR3. From germline, CDR1 is SGHVS and CDR2 FQNEAQ. In DNA form, the CDR3 reads TGTGCCAGCAGCTTAGGCACTAGCTACAATGAGCAGTTCTTC. It yields the protein CASSLGTSYNEQFF.

The J gene is TRBJ2-1, the V gene TRBV29-1; D might be TRBD2 (6 bases). Trimming pared 4 bases from V and 10 bases from J, leaving 14 bases between. The germline gives CDR1 SQVTM, CDR2 ANQGSEA. CDR3 length equals 12 residues. The CDR3 sequence is CSVVSGTGEQFF. The CDR3 coding sequence is TGCAGCGTTGTCAGTGGGACTGGGGAGCAGTTCTTC.